These 3 T cell receptor beta chains originate from one sample sequenced in a study of shared T cell receptors in the human thymus (dated by TCRdb to about 2021). Receptor libraries were prepared by the immunoSEQ multiplex PCR assay. In its TCRdb copy, this immuneACCESS table keeps in-frame sequences only and misses some clones. Where compared with another copy, unresolved V genes explain less than half of these, and the others have no known cause. This sample lists some 760,000 clones; approximately 83% were detected once. The ten largest clones add up to under 0.012% of the sample. The sample was also reused in another study, on human thymus T cells.

The sequenced sample was thymocytes. These receptors came from a girl under two years old with a congenital heart defect. Donor details come from another sample of the same person, matched by shared clones.

The table lists this clone with a few counts. This chain connects TRBV6-1 to TRBJ2-3; 12 nucleotides match TRBD2. Germline values: CDR1 MNHNS, CDR2 SASEGT. The CDR3 extends over 18 amino acids. Germline trimming cut 2 bases from V and 4 bases from J; bases unmatched to any gene: 10. CDR3 region: CASSEIGASGGAADTQYF. CDR3 bases: TGTGCCAGCAGTGAAATCGGAGCTAGCGGGGGGGCCGCAGATACGCAGTATTTT.

This clone is a singleton in its sample. The chain combines TRBV20-1 with TRBJ2-7, with D unclear. The germline V gene has CDR1 DFQATT and CDR2 SNEGSKA (reference sequence). This CDR3 contains 11 residues. V was shortened by 7 bases and J by 2 bases, with 9 bases between the two germline ends. The CDR3 DNA reads as TGCAGTGTGGTAGCTCCCTACGAGCAGTACTTC. Translation: CSVVAPYEQYF.

This sequence joins TRBV15 and TRBJ2-5; 10 positions match TRBD1. The germline V gene encodes CDR1 LNHNV and CDR2 YYDKDF (reference sequence). This CDR3 is built from 19 residues. The V gene end was trimmed by 1 base and the J gene end by 1 base; junction bases not matched to a gene: 12. This CDR3 reads CATSRGDRGIKRLQETQYF. CDR3 nucleotide sequence: TGTGCCACCAGCAGAGGGGACAGGGGCATTAAACGCCTCCAAGAGACCCAGTACTTC.